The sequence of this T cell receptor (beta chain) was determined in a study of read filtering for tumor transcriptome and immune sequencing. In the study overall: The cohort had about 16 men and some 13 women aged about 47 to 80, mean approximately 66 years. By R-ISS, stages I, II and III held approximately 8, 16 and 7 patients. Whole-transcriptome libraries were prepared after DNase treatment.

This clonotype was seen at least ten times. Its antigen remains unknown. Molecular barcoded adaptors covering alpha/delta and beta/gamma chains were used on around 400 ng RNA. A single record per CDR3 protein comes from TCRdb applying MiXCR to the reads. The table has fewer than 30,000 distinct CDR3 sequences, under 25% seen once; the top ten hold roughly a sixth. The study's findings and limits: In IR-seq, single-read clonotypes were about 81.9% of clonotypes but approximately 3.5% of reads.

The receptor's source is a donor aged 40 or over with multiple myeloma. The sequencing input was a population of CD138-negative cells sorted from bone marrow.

CDR3 sequence: CASSTGWGNEQFF. DNA for the CDR3: TGTGCCAGCTCCACCGGGTGGGGCAATGAGCAGTTCTTC. V gene TRBV12-3 or TRBV12-4 combines with J gene TRBJ2-1; the D is unclear. Trimming stripped 8 bases from V and 6 bases from J, with 14 bases between. The length of the CDR3 is 13 residues.